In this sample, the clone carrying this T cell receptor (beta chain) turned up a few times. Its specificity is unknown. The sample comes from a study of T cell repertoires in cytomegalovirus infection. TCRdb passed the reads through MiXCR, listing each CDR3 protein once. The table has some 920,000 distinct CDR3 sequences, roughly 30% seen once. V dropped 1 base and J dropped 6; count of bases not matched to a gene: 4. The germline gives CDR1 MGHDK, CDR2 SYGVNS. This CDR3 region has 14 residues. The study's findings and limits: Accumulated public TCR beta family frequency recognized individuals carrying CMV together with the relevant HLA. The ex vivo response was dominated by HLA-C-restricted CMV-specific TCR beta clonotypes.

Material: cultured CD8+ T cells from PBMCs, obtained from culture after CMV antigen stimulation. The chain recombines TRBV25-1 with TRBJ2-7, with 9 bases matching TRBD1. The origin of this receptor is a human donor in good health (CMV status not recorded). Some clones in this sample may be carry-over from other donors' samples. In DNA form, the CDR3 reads TGTGCCAGCAGTGAATCCGGGACAGGGCGCGAGCAGTACTTC. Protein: CASSESGTGREQYF.